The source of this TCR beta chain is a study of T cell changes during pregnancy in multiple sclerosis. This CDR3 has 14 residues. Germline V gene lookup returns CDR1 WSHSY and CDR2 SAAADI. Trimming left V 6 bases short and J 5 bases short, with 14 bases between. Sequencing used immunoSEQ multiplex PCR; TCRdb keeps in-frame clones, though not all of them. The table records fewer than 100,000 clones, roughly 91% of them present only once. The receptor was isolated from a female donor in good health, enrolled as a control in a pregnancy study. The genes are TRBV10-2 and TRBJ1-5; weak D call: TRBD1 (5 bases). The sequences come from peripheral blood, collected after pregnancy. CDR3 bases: TGCGCCAGCAGATCAGTTTTACAGGATCAGCCCCAGCATTTT. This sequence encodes CASRSVLQDQPQHF.